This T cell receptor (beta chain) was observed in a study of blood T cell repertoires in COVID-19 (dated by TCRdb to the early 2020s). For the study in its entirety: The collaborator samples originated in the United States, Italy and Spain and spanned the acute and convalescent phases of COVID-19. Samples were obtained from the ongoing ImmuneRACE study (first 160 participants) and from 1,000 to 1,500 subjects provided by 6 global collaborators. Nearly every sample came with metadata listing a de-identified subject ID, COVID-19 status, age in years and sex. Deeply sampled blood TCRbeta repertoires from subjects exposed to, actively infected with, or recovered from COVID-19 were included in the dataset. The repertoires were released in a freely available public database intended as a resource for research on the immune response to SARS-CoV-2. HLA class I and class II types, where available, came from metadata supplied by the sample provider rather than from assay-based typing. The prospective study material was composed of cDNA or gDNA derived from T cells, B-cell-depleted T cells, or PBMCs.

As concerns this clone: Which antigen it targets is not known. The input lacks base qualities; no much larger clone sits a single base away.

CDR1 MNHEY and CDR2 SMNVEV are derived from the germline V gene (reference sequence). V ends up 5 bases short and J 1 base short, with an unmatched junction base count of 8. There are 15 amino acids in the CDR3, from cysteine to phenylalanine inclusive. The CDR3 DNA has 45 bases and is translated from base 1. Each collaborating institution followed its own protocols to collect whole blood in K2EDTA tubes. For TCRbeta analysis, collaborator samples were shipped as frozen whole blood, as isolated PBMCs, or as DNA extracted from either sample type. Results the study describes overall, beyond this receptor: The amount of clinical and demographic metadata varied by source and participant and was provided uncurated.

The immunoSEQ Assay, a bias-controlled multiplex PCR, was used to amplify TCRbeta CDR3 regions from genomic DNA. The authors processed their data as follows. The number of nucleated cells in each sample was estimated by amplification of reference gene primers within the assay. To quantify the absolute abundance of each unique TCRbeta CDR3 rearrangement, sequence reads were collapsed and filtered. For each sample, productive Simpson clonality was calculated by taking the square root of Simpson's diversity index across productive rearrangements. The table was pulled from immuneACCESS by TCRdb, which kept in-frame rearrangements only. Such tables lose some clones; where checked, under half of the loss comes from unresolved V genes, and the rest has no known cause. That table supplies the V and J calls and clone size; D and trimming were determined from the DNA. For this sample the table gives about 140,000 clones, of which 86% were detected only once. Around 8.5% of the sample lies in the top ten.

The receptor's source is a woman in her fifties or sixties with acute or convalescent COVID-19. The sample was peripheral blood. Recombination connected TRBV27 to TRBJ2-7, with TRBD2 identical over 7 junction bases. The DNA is TGTGCCAGCAGTGTTCGGGGGGTATCGTCCTACGAGCAGTACTTC. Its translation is CASSVRGVSSYEQYF.